Detailed here is one T cell receptor (beta chain). Measured with immunoSEQ multiplex PCR; TCRdb has only the in-frame clones, and not every one. The sample has around 230,000 clones, about 79% seen once. This entry comes from a study of blood T cell repertoires in COVID-19. Study at large: The cDNA or gDNA used as material had been derived from T cells, B-cell-depleted T cells, or PBMCs.

Sequencing input: peripheral blood. This receptor was obtained from a woman over 75 with acute or convalescent COVID-19.

The CDR3: CAWKPTGGYTEAFF. CDR3 DNA: TGTGCCTGGAAGCCTACAGGGGGCTACACTGAAGCTTTCTTT. This chain joins TRBV30 and TRBJ1-1, with TRBD1 matching 9 bases. Germline lookup yields CDR1 GTSNPN and CDR2 SVGIG (reference sequence). The CDR3 is 14 residues long. V was clipped by 4 bases and J by 3 bases; unmatched bases: 6.